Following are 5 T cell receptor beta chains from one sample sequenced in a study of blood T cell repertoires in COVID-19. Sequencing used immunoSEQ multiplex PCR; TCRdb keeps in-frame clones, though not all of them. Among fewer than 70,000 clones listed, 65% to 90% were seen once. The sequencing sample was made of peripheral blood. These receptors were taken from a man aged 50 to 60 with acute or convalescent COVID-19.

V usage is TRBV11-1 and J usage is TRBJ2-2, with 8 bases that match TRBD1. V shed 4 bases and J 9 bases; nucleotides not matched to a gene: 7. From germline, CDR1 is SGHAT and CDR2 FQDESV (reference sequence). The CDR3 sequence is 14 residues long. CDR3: CASSSGQGVRELFF. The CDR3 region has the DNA TGTGCCAGCAGCTCAGGACAGGGCGTCAGGGAGCTGTTTTTT. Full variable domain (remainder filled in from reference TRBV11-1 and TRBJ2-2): EAEVAQSPRYKITEKSQAVAFWCDPISGHATLYWYRQILGQGPELLVQFQDESVVDDSQLPKDRFSAERLKGVDSTLKIQPAELGDSAMYLCASSSGQGVRELFFGEGSRLTVL.

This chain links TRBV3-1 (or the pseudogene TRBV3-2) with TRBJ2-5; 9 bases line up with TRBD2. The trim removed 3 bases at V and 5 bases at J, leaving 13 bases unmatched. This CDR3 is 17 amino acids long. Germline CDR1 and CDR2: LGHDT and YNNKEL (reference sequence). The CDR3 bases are TGTGCCAGCAGCCAGATTCCCCTGAGCGGGGGGTGGGAGACCCAGTACTTC. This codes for CASSQIPLSGGWETQYF.

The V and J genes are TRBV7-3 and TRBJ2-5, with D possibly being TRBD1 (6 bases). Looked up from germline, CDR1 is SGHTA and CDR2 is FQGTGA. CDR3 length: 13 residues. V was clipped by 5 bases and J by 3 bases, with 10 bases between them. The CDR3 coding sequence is TGTGCCAGCAGCAAGGACAGAAAAGAGACCCAGTACTTC. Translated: CASSKDRKETQYF.

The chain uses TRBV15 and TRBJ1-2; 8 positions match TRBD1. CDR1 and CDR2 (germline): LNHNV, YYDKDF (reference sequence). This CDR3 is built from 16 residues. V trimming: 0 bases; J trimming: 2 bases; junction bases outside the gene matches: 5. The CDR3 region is CATSRDRGQANYGYTF. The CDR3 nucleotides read TGTGCCACCAGCAGAGATCGGGGACAGGCGAACTATGGCTACACCTTC.

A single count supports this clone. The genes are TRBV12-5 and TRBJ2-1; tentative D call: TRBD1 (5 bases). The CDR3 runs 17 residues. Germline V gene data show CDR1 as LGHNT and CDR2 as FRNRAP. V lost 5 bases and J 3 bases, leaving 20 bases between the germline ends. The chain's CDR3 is CASGLTNWQGLYNEQFF. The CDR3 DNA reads TGTGCTAGTGGTCTGACCAATTGGCAGGGTCTCTACAATGAGCAGTTCTTC.